Each of the 18 T cell receptor beta chains below was sequenced from the same sample in a study of lymphopenia after photon versus proton radiotherapy. Sequencing was performed with immunoSEQ multiplex PCR; in TCRdb, only in-frame clones are kept and a portion is missing. This sample has around 30,000 clones, with 75% to 90% found just once. Material: peripheral blood, obtained from a patient treated with photon-based radiotherapy. The receptors derive from a woman between 45 and 60 years old with pancreatic cancer.

The CDR3 DNA is TGTGCCAGCAGCTTGAGGACTAACACCGGGGAGCTGTTTTTT. Its protein product is CASSLRTNTGELFF. This chain connects TRBV5-8 to TRBJ2-2, with TRBD2 as a possible D gene (5 bases). V was shortened by 1 base and J by 2 bases, with 6 bases between the two germline ends. The CDR3 covers 14 residues. Looked up from germline, CDR1 is SGHTS and CDR2 is YDEGEE.

The J gene is TRBJ2-3, the V gene TRBV5-1, with D unclear. This CDR3 contains 16 residues. V lost 4 bases to trimming and J lost 2 bases, with 17 bases between them. CDR1 and CDR2 (germline): SGHRS, YFSETQ. CDR3 amino acids: CASSAQSELDTDTQYF. In DNA form, the CDR3 reads TGCGCCAGCAGCGCCCAGTCGGAATTGGACACAGATACGCAGTATTTT.

J is TRBJ2-7 and V is TRBV19; TRBD2 agrees at 10 bases. The CDR3 totals 16 residues. V shed 6 bases, J shed 2 bases, and the junction held 10 bases outside the gene matches. In germline, CDR1 is LNHDA, CDR2 SQIVND (reference sequence). As DNA, the CDR3 is TGTGCCAGTAGGGGTTTAGCGGGAGGAGAGACCTACGAGCAGTACTTC. Its protein is CASRGLAGGETYEQYF. The variable domain in full, with the rest retrieved from reference TRBV19 and TRBJ2-7, is DGGITQSPKYLFRKEGQNVTLSCEQNLNHDAMYWYRQDPGQGLRLIYYSQIVNDFQKGDIAEGYSVSREKKESFPLTVTSAQKNPTAFYLCASRGLAGGETYEQYFGPGTRLTVT.

This rearrangement joins TRBV10-2 to TRBJ2-1; 10 bases fit TRBD2. Germline lookup yields CDR1 WSHSY and CDR2 SAAADI. V shed 7 bases, J shed 6 bases, and the junction held 3 bases outside the gene matches. CDR3 length equals 13 residues. CDR3 sequence (DNA): TGCGCCAGCAAAGCGGGAGGGACCAATGAGCAGTTCTTC. Amino acid sequence: CASKAGGTNEQFF.

The chain uses TRBV14 and TRBJ1-2; tentative D call: TRBD1 (5 bases). V lost 0 bases and J 3 bases, leaving 8 bases between the germline ends. CDR3 size: 14 residues. Germline CDR1 reads SGHDN; CDR2 reads FVKESK. CDR3 loop: CASSQEQAYYGYTF. CDR3 bases: TGTGCCAGCAGCCAAGAACAGGCCTACTATGGCTACACCTTC.

The chain employs TRBV4-1 and TRBJ1-5; D unresolved. The CDR3 runs to 13 residues. Trimming shortened V by 5 bases and J by 7 bases, and 12 bases separated the two germline ends. The V gene's germline CDR1 is MGHRA and CDR2 YSYEKL. CDR3 sequence (DNA): TGCGCCAGCAGCTACCGCGGGGAACAGCCCCAGCATTTT. Translation gives CASSYRGEQPQHF.

The V gene is TRBV6-5, the J gene TRBJ2-7; TRBD1 agrees at 8 bases. J lost 6 bases, V lost 7 bases, and 8 bases had no gene match. The CDR3 covers 13 residues. Germline V gene lookup returns CDR1 MNHEY and CDR2 SVGAGI. The CDR3 loop is CASTPDRALEQYF. The CDR3 nucleotides are TGTGCCAGCACCCCGGACAGGGCTCTCGAGCAGTACTTC.

This chain connects TRBV29-1 to TRBJ2-5; D gene unclear. CDR1 SQVTM and CDR2 ANQGSEA come from the germline V gene. This CDR3 region has 12 residues. V was clipped by 3 bases and J by 5 bases, with 10 bases between them. This chain's CDR3 is CSVDNARETQYF. The CDR3 DNA reads TGCAGCGTTGATAACGCGAGGGAGACCCAGTACTTC. The variable domain in full, with the rest retrieved from reference TRBV29-1 and TRBJ2-5, is SAVISQKPSRDICQRGTSLTIQCQVDSQVTMMFWYRQQPGQSLTLIATANQGSEATYESGFVIDKFPISRPNLTFSTLTVSNMSPEDSSIYLCSVDNARETQYFGPGTRLLVL.

The rearrangement joins TRBV7-3 to TRBJ2-4; 7 bases are shared with TRBD2. CDR1 is SGHTA and CDR2 is FQGTGA in the germline V gene. V trimming: 1 base; J trimming: 3 bases; junction bases outside the gene matches: 3. This CDR3 has 15 residues. CDR3 sequence reads: CASSLIRGDKNIQYF. CDR3 DNA sequence: TGTGCCAGCAGCTTAATCCGGGGGGACAAAAACATTCAGTACTTC.

J is TRBJ2-1 and V is TRBV19, with D tentatively TRBD2 (7 bases). V lost 0 bases, J lost 5 bases, and 11 bases lay in between. CDR1 is LNHDA and CDR2 is SQIVND in the germline V gene (reference sequence). The CDR3 is 15 amino acids. CDR3 region: CASSIDRGANNEQFF. DNA for the CDR3: TGTGCCAGTAGTATAGATCGGGGGGCTAACAATGAGCAGTTCTTC.

This clone has just one count. The chain recombines TRBV9 with TRBJ2-1; D remains unclear. The germline V gene encodes CDR1 SGDLS and CDR2 YYNGEE. Between the trimmed V and J ends, which lost 4 bases and 6 bases, there was a span of 5 bases. The CDR3 covers 11 residues. This CDR3 reads CASSTSNEQFF. CDR3 bases: TGTGCCAGCAGCACCTCCAATGAGCAGTTCTTC.

The J gene is TRBJ1-2, the V gene TRBV9; D may be TRBD1 (6 bases). The CDR3 is 13 amino acids. Germline CDR1 reads SGDLS; CDR2 reads YYNGEE. Between the trimmed V and J ends, which lost 1 base and 4 bases, there was a span of 8 bases. CDR3 region: CASSVQGSYGYTF. The CDR3 DNA is TGTGCCAGCAGCGTACAGGGGAGCTATGGCTACACCTTC.

The rearrangement links TRBV4-3 to TRBJ2-1, with 10 bases matching TRBD2. CDR3 length: 15 amino acids. Per germline, CDR1 LGHNA and CDR2 YSLEER. V was clipped by 1 base and J by 6 bases; unmatched bases: 3. CDR3 sequence: CASSQGTSGTNEQFF. The DNA for the CDR3 is TGCGCCAGCAGCCAAGGTACTAGCGGGACCAATGAGCAGTTCTTC.

V is TRBV7-9 and J is TRBJ1-1; D unclear. V shed 5 bases and J shed 3 bases, with 13 bases lying between them. CDR1 is SEHNR and CDR2 is FQNEAQ in the germline V gene (reference sequence). This CDR3 is built from 14 residues. The chain's CDR3 is CASSPHFLYTEAFF. The CDR3 coding sequence is TGTGCCAGCAGCCCTCATTTCCTTTACACTGAAGCTTTCTTT.

In its sample, this clone was seen once. V usage is TRBV14 and J usage is TRBJ2-4, with D tentatively TRBD2 (5 bases). CDR1 is SGHDN, CDR2 FVKESK, per germline. V shed 2 bases and J shed 0 bases, with 8 bases lying between them. This CDR3 comprises 15 residues. This CDR3 is CASSQSGLAKNIQYF. The CDR3 DNA reads TGTGCCAGCAGCCAAAGCGGTCTAGCCAAAAACATTCAGTACTTC.

V gene TRBV4-1 combines with J gene TRBJ2-1, with 11 nucleotides matching TRBD2. J was trimmed by 0 bases and V by 8 bases; bases with no gene match: 12. The CDR3 runs to 18 residues. The germline V gene encodes CDR1 MGHRA and CDR2 YSYEKL. The CDR3 DNA reads as TGCGCCAGCGCCACCGGGACTAGCGGATACCGCTCCTACAATGAGCAGTTCTTC. This translates into CASATGTSGYRSYNEQFF.

This clone was counted a few times. The J gene is TRBJ1-6, the V gene TRBV30; D may be TRBD1 (6 bases). Trimming cost V 4 bases and J 7 bases, with 17 bases left between them. This CDR3 contains 15 residues. The germline CDR1 and CDR2 sequences are GTSNPN and SVGIG (reference sequence). The chain's CDR3 is CAWTRTGLGNSPLHF. In nucleotides, the CDR3 is TGTGCCTGGACCAGAACAGGGTTAGGGAATTCACCCCTCCACTTT.

This chain links TRBV9 with TRBJ2-2; D unresolved. The CDR3 has 15 residues. Between the trimmed V and J ends, which lost 0 bases and 2 bases, there was a span of 8 bases. Germline lookup yields CDR1 SGDLS and CDR2 YYNGEE. CDR3 loop: CASSVVKANTGELFF. CDR3 nucleotides: TGTGCCAGCAGCGTAGTGAAAGCCAACACCGGGGAGCTGTTTTTT.